The 18 T cell receptor beta chains below were found in one sample sequenced in a study of T-cell reconstitution after alpha-beta-depleted transplantation in children. Preparing the TCRbeta library involved the use of unique molecular identifiers. TCRdb analysed the PCR reads with MiXCR anew, one entry per CDR3 protein. The data hold about 470,000 distinct CDR3 sequences, with about 40% observed a single time. This material consisted of PBMCs, taken before TCRalphabeta/CD19-depleted stem cell transplant. All receptors come from a girl aged 2 to 9 with aplastic anemia, due to receive a stem cell transplant.

In its sample, this clonotype was seen many times. The V call is TRBV20-1, the J call TRBJ1-1, with 8 bases fitting TRBD1. Germline assignment: CDR1 DFQATT and CDR2 SNEGSKA (reference sequence). The CDR3 covers 14 residues. With 6 bases clipped from V and 4 bases from J, the junction kept 10 bases outside the gene matches. This chain's CDR3 is CSALGQGWGTEAFF. Here the CDR3 DNA reads TGCAGTGCCCTAGGACAGGGCTGGGGCACTGAAGCTTTCTTT.

CDR3 nucleotide sequence: TGTGCCAGCCTACAGGGGGGGCGCACAGATACGCAGTATTTT. It yields the protein CASLQGGRTDTQYF. The genes are TRBV11-2 and TRBJ2-3; weak D call: TRBD1 (8 bases). The CDR3 extends over 14 amino acids. Per the germline V gene, CDR1 is SGHAT and CDR2 is FQNNGV. Trimming removed 8 bases at V and 1 base at J, with 13 bases between.

This chain uses TRBV29-1 with TRBJ2-5; 7 nucleotides agree with TRBD1. CDR3 size: 17 residues. In germline, CDR1 is SQVTM, CDR2 ANQGSEA. V gave up 6 bases and J gave up 0 bases; unmatched junction bases: 16. The CDR3 here is CSVDGLGQETYQETQYF. CDR3 sequence (DNA): TGCAGCGTCGACGGACTCGGACAGGAGACTTACCAAGAGACCCAGTACTTC.

The chain couples TRBV10-2 to TRBJ2-5; D is unresolved. Germline V gives CDR1 WSHSY, CDR2 SAAADI. Trimming removed 0 bases at V and 7 bases at J, with 9 bases between. This CDR3 region has 13 residues. The CDR3 region is CASSESALRTQYF. Here the CDR3 DNA reads TGCGCCAGCAGTGAGTCAGCACTTCGGACCCAGTACTTC.

This chain uses TRBV20-1 with TRBJ2-1; possibly TRBD2 for D (6 bases). CDR3 size: 12 residues. CDR1 and CDR2 (germline): DFQATT, SNEGSKA (reference sequence). V lost 5 bases, J lost 8 bases, and 13 bases lay in between. The CDR3 is CSAGGLLDEQFF. DNA for the CDR3: TGCAGTGCTGGGGGACTTTTGGATGAGCAGTTCTTC.

The V and J genes are TRBV5-1 and TRBJ2-7; D uncertain. Deletions cut 0 bases from V and 2 bases from J, with 9 bases between. Germline assignment: CDR1 SGHRS and CDR2 YFSETQ. This CDR3 region has 14 residues. DNA of the CDR3: TGCGCCAGCAGCTTGGAGGCCTCAACCTACGAGCAGTACTTC. Protein: CASSLEASTYEQYF. Variable domain in full (rest from reference TRBV5-1 and TRBJ2-7): KAGVTQTPRYLIKTRGQQVTLSCSPISGHRSVSWYQQTPGQGLQFLFEYFSETQRNKGNFPGRFSGRQFSNSRSEMNVSTLELGDSALYLCASSLEASTYEQYFGPGTRLTVT.

This clonotype has just a few counts. V usage is TRBV7-2 and J usage is TRBJ2-1, with 8 bases aligning to TRBD2. Germline CDR1 and CDR2: SGHTA and FQGNSA. Trimming cost V 7 bases and J 4 bases; bases outside gene matches: 6. The CDR3 sequence is 14 residues long. The CDR3 is CASNPRGGYNEQFF. The CDR3 nucleotides are TGTGCCAGCAATCCTCGGGGGGGATACAATGAGCAGTTCTTC. Full variable domain (outside the CDR3, taken from reference TRBV7-2 and TRBJ2-1): GAGVSQSPSNKVTEKGKDVELRCDPISGHTALYWYRQSLGQGLEFLIYFQGNSAPDKSGLPSDRFSAERTGGSVSTLTIQRTQQEDSAVYLCASNPRGGYNEQFFGPGTRLTVL.

The table lists this clonotype with many counts. V and J are TRBV6-1 and TRBJ2-7; 9 nucleotides agree with TRBD1. The V and J ends lost 5 bases and 3 bases, in that order; junction bases with no gene match: 11. CDR1 MNHNS and CDR2 SASEGT come from the germline V gene. The CDR3 runs to 16 residues. The CDR3: CASSKIQGAYDYEQYF. The CDR3 DNA reads as TGTGCCAGCAGTAAAATACAGGGGGCTTATGACTACGAGCAGTACTTC.

Turning to this clonotype: This may stem from a read error, because a much larger clone lies one nucleotide away. The rearrangement links TRBV20-1 to TRBJ2-7; D is unclear. V was cut by 3 bases and J by 3 bases, with 6 bases left in between. Germline V gives CDR1 DFQATT, CDR2 SNEGSKA (reference sequence). The CDR3 extends over 11 amino acids. CDR3 residues: CSASRDYEQYF. The CDR3, as DNA: TGCAGTGCTAGTAGGGACTACGAGCAGTACTTC.

This clonotype has more than one count but fewer than ten. The chain joins TRBV5-1 to TRBJ1-2; a weak D match, TRBD1 (5 bases). CDR1 SGHRS and CDR2 YFSETQ come from the germline V gene. The CDR3 contains 17 residues. The V gene lost 0 bases and the J gene lost 3 bases, with 18 bases spanning the gap. CDR3 DNA: TGCGCCAGCAGCTTGGACAGGCGACGGAGACTAGACTATGGCTACACCTTC. The encoded protein is CASSLDRRRRLDYGYTF.

J is TRBJ1-1 and V is TRBV14, with unresolved D. The V gene's germline CDR1 is SGHDN and CDR2 FVKESK. The CDR3 contains 14 residues. Trimming left V 2 bases short and J 1 base short, with 8 bases between. The CDR3 is CASSQQWGNTEAFF. CDR3 bases: TGTGCCAGCAGCCAACAATGGGGGAACACTGAAGCTTTCTTT.

This clonotype was counted a few times. This chain uses TRBV18 with TRBJ1-2, with a possible D match to TRBD1 (6 bases). Germline V gene data show CDR1 as KGHSH and CDR2 as LQKENI. Deletions cut 5 bases from V and 4 bases from J, with 11 bases between. The CDR3 is 13 amino acids. The CDR3 DNA is TGTGCCAGCTCATCCAGGGGCCCCTATGGCTACACCTTC. It translates to CASSSRGPYGYTF. Drawing the rest from reference TRBV18 and TRBJ1-2, the complete variable domain is NAGVMQNPRHLVRRRGQEARLRCSPMKGHSHVYWYRQLPEEGLKFMVYLQKENIIDESGMPKERFSAEFPKEGPSILRIQQVVRGDSAAYFCASSSRGPYGYTFGSGTRLTVV.

The J gene is TRBJ2-7, the V gene TRBV6-1; D is ambiguous. V was trimmed by 6 bases and J by 6 bases, leaving 24 bases between them. CDR3 length equals 16 residues. Per germline, CDR1 MNHNS and CDR2 SASEGT. CDR3 DNA sequence: TGTGCCAGCAGCTCTCCGCTGGGCCTCGGTCATCGCGAGCAGTACTTC. Its translation: CASSSPLGLGHREQYF.

The chain combines TRBV24-1 with TRBJ2-7; D tentatively reads TRBD1 or TRBD2 (6 bases each). Germline assignment: CDR1 KGHDR and CDR2 SFDVKD. V lost 3 bases and J lost 2, with 13 bases in between. The CDR3 extends over 15 amino acids. The CDR3 spells CATSDTTRGAYEQYF. CDR3 coding DNA: TGTGCCACCAGTGATACGACAAGGGGGGCCTACGAGCAGTACTTC.

The CDR3 loop reads CASSQGTSGGAETQYF. CDR3 DNA: TGTGCCAGCAGCCAAGGGACTAGCGGGGGGGCAGAGACCCAGTACTTC. The chain combines TRBV4-2 with TRBJ2-5; 15 bases map to TRBD2. V lost 1 base, J lost 4 bases, and 1 base stayed unmatched. CDR3 size: 16 residues. The germline CDR1 and CDR2 sequences are LGHNA and YNFKEQ.

V and J are TRBV20-1 and TRBJ1-1; D is perhaps TRBD1 (5 bases). The ends were cut back, 0 bases at V and 4 bases at J, with 9 bases in the middle. The CDR3 contains 13 residues. The V gene's germline CDR1 is DFQATT and CDR2 SNEGSKA (reference sequence). For the CDR3, the DNA is TGCAGTGCTAGAGATCAGGGATCCACTGAAGCTTTCTTT. Residues: CSARDQGSTEAFF.

V and J are TRBV5-5 and TRBJ2-5; D call uncertain. This CDR3 has 13 amino acids. Germline lookup yields CDR1 SGHKS and CDR2 YYEKEE (reference sequence). Between the trimmed V and J ends, which lost 0 bases and 5 bases, there was a span of 8 bases. The chain's CDR3 is CASSLGGVETQYF. The CDR3 DNA is TGTGCCAGCAGCTTGGGAGGAGTCGAGACCCAGTACTTC.

V is TRBV20-1 and J is TRBJ2-2; TRBD2 matches at 7 bases. V gave up 0 bases and J gave up 6 bases; unmatched junction bases: 4. Germline V gene data show CDR1 as DFQATT and CDR2 as SNEGSKA (reference sequence). This CDR3 spans 14 amino acids. The CDR3 region has the DNA TGCAGTGCTAGAGATCGGGGGAGGGCCGGGGAGCTGTTTTTT. Translation: CSARDRGRAGELFF.